This T cell receptor beta chain was identified during a study of T-cell reconstitution after alpha-beta-depleted transplantation in children. Study outcomes and limitations: Several hundred graft clones that had expanded were reportedly the source of alpha-beta T cells about two months after transplant.

The germline gives CDR1 SGHNT, CDR2 YYREEE (reference sequence). Trimming took off 0 bases at V and 6 bases at J, with 12 bases between the two ends. The CDR3 is 14 amino acids. To note about this clonotype: Its antigen is currently unknown.

Researchers prepared the TCRbeta library using unique molecular identifiers, the study reports. In TCRdb, the PCR reads were re-called with MiXCR into one record per CDR3 protein. The repertoire holds 80,000 to 100,000 distinct CDR3 sequences, with 20% to 25% as singletons. V and J are TRBV5-4 and TRBJ1-2; D unclear. The sequences come from PBMCs, collected before TCRalphabeta/CD19-depleted stem cell transplant. The TCR comes from a boy aged 2 to 10 with acute lymphoblastic leukemia, due to receive a stem cell transplant. CDR3 DNA sequence: TGTGCCAGCAGCTTGGACCTCGGTTTCCATGGCTACACCTTC. This encodes CASSLDLGFHGYTF.